The 16 T cell receptor beta chains given below trace back to one sample, sequenced in a study of control samples from healthy donors and cancer patients. Assay used: immunoSEQ multiplex PCR; TCRdb lists only in-frame clones, some missing. The table includes about 58,000 clones, 94% detected once. The source material was blood. The receptors originated from a young man in good health.

This clone was picked up one time. V and J are TRBV5-8 and TRBJ1-6; a weak D match, TRBD1 (5 bases). V was trimmed by 0 bases and J by 7 bases, leaving 14 bases between them. CDR3 size: 16 residues. Germline V CDR1 and CDR2: SGHTS, YDEGEE. CDR3 amino acids: CASSLVTRGVNSPLHF. DNA for the CDR3: TGTGCCAGCAGCTTGGTTACGAGAGGGGTGAATTCACCCCTCCACTTT.

This chain connects TRBV29-1 to TRBJ1-1, with D tentatively TRBD1 (6 bases). From germline, CDR1 is SQVTM and CDR2 ANQGSEA. This CDR3 contains 18 residues. V dropped 2 bases and J dropped 5 bases, with 27 bases sitting between them. CDR3 DNA sequence: TGCAGCGTTGAACTGCCTTACTTGGGGGGGGGCGCGATAACTGAAGCTTTCTTT. This codes for CSVELPYLGGGAITEAFF. The full variable domain, its missing parts supplied by reference TRBV29-1 and TRBJ1-1, is SAVISQKPSRDICQRGTSLTIQCQVDSQVTMMFWYRQQPGQSLTLIATANQGSEATYESGFVIDKFPISRPNLTFSTLTVSNMSPEDSSIYLCSVELPYLGGGAITEAFFGQGTRLTVV.

V gene TRBV4-1 combines with J gene TRBJ1-3, with 9 positions matching TRBD1. In germline, CDR1 is MGHRA, CDR2 YSYEKL. V dropped 1 base and J dropped 1; count of bases not matched to a gene: 8. The CDR3 covers 18 residues. The chain's CDR3 is CASSQAPSGQGSGNTIYF. CDR3 nucleotides: TGCGCCAGCAGCCAAGCACCTTCGGGACAGGGTTCTGGAAACACCATATATTTT.

This clone appeared once. This chain connects TRBV29-1 to TRBJ2-7; 7 bases align to TRBD1. The length of the CDR3 is 15 residues. Unmatched junction bases numbered 9, after V lost 1 base and J lost 3 bases. Germline loops: CDR1 SQVTM, CDR2 ANQGSEA. CDR3: CSVEAPGGRDYEQYF. The CDR3 region has the DNA TGCAGCGTTGAAGCGCCAGGGGGAAGGGACTACGAGCAGTACTTC.

This clone was observed a single time. The rearrangement uses TRBV6-6 and TRBJ2-7; D call uncertain. Germline-derived CDR1 and CDR2 are MNHNY and SVGAGI (reference sequence). V lost 5 bases, J lost 2 bases, and 10 bases lay in between. CDR3 length: 13 amino acids. CDR3: CASSLSAAYEQYF. DNA of the CDR3: TGTGCCAGCAGTCTCTCAGCCGCCTACGAGCAGTACTTC.

The V gene is TRBV7-9, the J gene TRBJ1-4; 9 bases are a match to TRBD1. With V trimmed by 5 bases and J by 5 bases, 3 bases remained unmatched. Germline-derived CDR1 and CDR2 are SEHNR and FQNEAQ (reference sequence). The CDR3 is 14 amino acids. The DNA of the CDR3 is TGTGCCAGCAGCGACGGACAGGGGAATGAAAAACTGTTTTTT. Protein sequence: CASSDGQGNEKLFF.

The V gene is TRBV24-1, the J gene TRBJ2-2; tentative D call: TRBD1 (6 bases). Germline CDR1 and CDR2: KGHDR and SFDVKD. This CDR3 spans 15 amino acids. The V end was cut by 5 bases, the J end by 5 bases, with 14 bases between. The CDR3, as DNA: TGTGCCACCAGTGGATCCCAGGGGTTTACCGGGGAGCTGTTTTTT. Translation: CATSGSQGFTGELFF.

CDR3 residues: CASSEYGDTGELFF. The DNA for the CDR3 is TGTGCCAGCAGTGAATATGGGGACACCGGGGAGCTGTTTTTT. This chain links TRBV25-1 with TRBJ2-2; D gene ambiguous. CDR1 and CDR2 from the germline V gene are MGHDK and SYGVNS. The CDR3 is 14 amino acids. V was trimmed by 0 bases and J by 3 bases, leaving 5 bases between them.

The chain uses TRBV6-5 and TRBJ1-1, with a possible D match to TRBD1 (6 bases). Trimming removed 6 bases at V and 0 bases at J, with 11 bases between. Germline V gene lookup returns CDR1 MNHEY and CDR2 SVGAGI. The CDR3 consists of 14 residues. The CDR3 here is CASRDRSMNTEAFF. The CDR3 DNA reads TGTGCCAGCAGGGACAGATCAATGAACACTGAAGCTTTCTTT.

V is TRBV27 and J is TRBJ2-1, with 8 bases fitting TRBD1. The junction had 11 bases not matched to a gene; V was cut back by 5 bases and J by 8 bases. The CDR3 is 15 amino acids. The V gene's germline CDR1 is MNHEY and CDR2 SMNVEV (reference sequence). CDR3 region: CASSTSGGPTYEQFF. DNA for the CDR3: TGTGCCAGCAGTACCTCAGGGGGCCCTACATATGAGCAGTTCTTC.

The rearrangement links TRBV30 to TRBJ2-7, with D perhaps matching TRBD2 (6 bases). V dropped 4 bases and J dropped 3 bases, with 13 bases sitting between them. Germline loops: CDR1 GTSNPN, CDR2 SVGIG (reference sequence). The length of the CDR3 is 13 residues. CDR3 protein: CAWILATGYEQYF. CDR3 DNA sequence: TGTGCCTGGATACTAGCCACAGGCTACGAGCAGTACTTC.

V is TRBV4-2 and J is TRBJ2-7; 8 bases align to TRBD2. CDR1 and CDR2 (germline): LGHNA, YNFKEQ. V was clipped by 0 bases and J by 7 bases; unmatched bases: 2. The CDR3 has 13 amino acids. CDR3 sequence: CASSQDPGGEQYF. The CDR3 region has the DNA TGTGCCAGCAGCCAAGATCCGGGGGGGGAGCAGTACTTC.

The V gene is TRBV7-9, the J gene TRBJ2-3; 8 bases line up with TRBD2. Unmatched junction bases numbered 9, after V lost 0 bases and J lost 4 bases. The CDR3 runs 17 residues. Germline assignment: CDR1 SEHNR and CDR2 FQNEAQ (reference sequence). In nucleotides, the CDR3 is TGTGCCAGCAGCTTAGCGATAACGGGGGGGGCCGCAGATACGCAGTATTTT. It yields the protein CASSLAITGGAADTQYF.

This clone appeared a few times. The gene calls are TRBV28 and TRBJ1-1; D is perhaps TRBD1 (5 bases). Germline assignment: CDR1 MDHEN and CDR2 SYDVKM. There are 14 residues in the CDR3. Trimming cost V 6 bases and J 3 bases, with 14 bases left between them. The DNA of the CDR3 is TGTGCCAGCAGCCCCCTGGTCAGGGACACTGAAGCTTTCTTT. It yields the protein CASSPLVRDTEAFF. Variable domain in full (rest from reference TRBV28 and TRBJ1-1): DVKVTQSSRYLVKRTGEKVFLECVQDMDHENMFWYRQDPGLGLRLIYFSYDVKMKEKGDIPEGYSVSREKKERFSLILESASTNQTSMYLCASSPLVRDTEAFFGQGTRLTVV.

This sequence joins TRBV19 and TRBJ1-3; D not resolved. Germline CDR1 reads LNHDA; CDR2 reads SQIVND (reference sequence). The CDR3 consists of 18 residues. The V end was cut by 4 bases, the J end by 0 bases, with 19 bases between. The CDR3 region has the DNA TGTGCCAGTAGTACCCCGGGAACATCGAGACTCTCTGGAAACACCATATATTTT. Protein sequence: CASSTPGTSRLSGNTIYF.

This clone occurred once. The V call is TRBV24-1, the J call TRBJ2-7, with 10 bases fitting TRBD1. The CDR3 totals 15 residues. Germline CDR1 is KGHDR and CDR2 is SFDVKD. J was trimmed by 5 bases and V by 4 bases; bases with no gene match: 7. Written as DNA, the CDR3 is TGTGCCACCAGTGACAAGGGACAGGGGTTCCACGAGCAGTACTTC. This codes for CATSDKGQGFHEQYF.